Listed below are T cell receptor beta chains from one sample, sequenced in a study of cytomegalovirus exposure and HLA in healthy donors. Measured with immunoSEQ multiplex PCR; TCRdb has only the in-frame clones, and not every one. The repertoire holds 150,000 to 250,000 clones, with around three quarters as singletons. The specimen sequenced was PBMCs. These receptors came from a woman aged 30 to 39 in good health and CMV-seropositive. Each CDR3 is given with its conserved first and last residue. A D gene is named only where the DNA matches it firmly. Rows may omit the clone size; those that give it use once, few, many or a size class.

v_gene	j_gene	abundance	d_gene	CDR3aa	CDR3nt
TRBV5-4	TRBJ2-1	-	TRBD2	CASRPPRTSAYNEQFF	TGTGCCAGCAGACCCCCAAGGACTAGCGCCTACAATGAGCAGTTCTTC
TRBV9	TRBJ2-1	-	TRBD2	CASSVASGYNEQFF	TGTGCCAGCAGCGTAGCTAGCGGATACAATGAGCAGTTCTTC
TRBV4-1	TRBJ1-2	-	-	CASSQLNLRASGGYTF	TGCGCCAGCAGCCAATTAAATCTACGGGCCTCGGGGGGCTACACCTTC
TRBV10-3	TRBJ1-1	-	TRBD1	CAISEYRGSTEAFF	TGTGCCATCAGTGAGTACAGGGGGAGCACTGAAGCTTTCTTT
TRBV5-5	TRBJ1-1	-	-	CASSSPGDRKAFF	TGTGCCAGCAGCTCGCCAGGTGACCGGAAAGCTTTCTTT
TRBV4-3	TRBJ2-2	few	-	CASNEDSNTGELFF	TGCGCCAGCAACGAGGATTCGAACACCGGGGAGCTGTTTTTT
TRBV6-5	TRBJ2-2	-	-	CASSYGRTNTGELFF	TGTGCCAGCAGTTATGGCAGGACGAACACCGGGGAGCTGTTTTTT
TRBV9	TRBJ2-5	-	-	CASSSRGEETQYF	TGTGCCAGCAGCTCCAGGGGGGAGGAGACCCAGTACTTC
TRBV9	TRBJ1-2	-	-	CASSPGQTVLGYTF	TGTGCCAGCAGCCCAGGACAGACTGTATTAGGCTACACCTTC
TRBV16	TRBJ1-2	-	-	CASSQSGRTGPQRGGYTF	TGTGCCAGCAGCCAATCGGGGCGAACAGGACCCCAAAGGGGTGGCTACACCTTC